A single sample gave rise to the 25 T cell receptor beta chains below, sequenced in a study of lymphopenia after photon versus proton radiotherapy. Generated by immunoSEQ multiplex PCR, the TCRdb table keeps only in-frame clones and is missing some. Found here are around 63,000 clones, approximately 83% of them singletons; the top ten hold about 2.5%. The sample here was peripheral blood, taken from a patient treated with photon-based radiotherapy. These receptors were collected from a man aged 35-49 years with gastric cancer.

The chain joins TRBV4-3 to TRBJ2-7; D is perhaps TRBD2 (6 bases). This CDR3 is 16 amino acids long. V dropped 0 bases and J dropped 5 bases, with 17 bases sitting between them. Germline loops: CDR1 LGHNA, CDR2 YSLEER. In DNA, the CDR3 is TGCGCCAGCAGCCAAGACGGGGGACGATTCCCTAACGAGCAGTACTTC. Encoded protein: CASSQDGGRFPNEQYF.

The chain joins TRBV27 to TRBJ2-3; D remains unclear. V lost 5 bases and J lost 5, with 11 bases in between. The CDR3 has 13 residues. The germline V gene has CDR1 MNHEY and CDR2 SMNVEV (reference sequence). CDR3 nucleotide sequence: TGTGCCAGCAGTCGGAAACCACAAGATACGCAGTATTTT. This gives the protein CASSRKPQDTQYF.

This chain connects TRBV4-1 to TRBJ1-6; TRBD1 is a possible D gene (6 bases). With 4 bases removed from V and 7 bases from J, the gap between germline ends came to 17 bases. Germline-derived CDR1 and CDR2 are MGHRA and YSYEKL. This CDR3 contains 16 residues. CDR3 residues: CASSRVTGSRNSPLHF. CDR3 bases: TGCGCCAGCAGCCGAGTAACAGGGTCGAGAAATTCACCCCTCCACTTT.

The V call is TRBV5-1, the J call TRBJ2-7; D may be TRBD2 (6 bases). CDR3 length: 13 residues. Germline V gene data show CDR1 as SGHRS and CDR2 as YFSETQ. V dropped 4 bases and J dropped 1 base, with 9 bases sitting between them. The CDR3 here is CASSLRGSYEQYF. The CDR3 bases are TGCGCCAGCAGCCTTCGGGGGTCCTACGAGCAGTACTTC.

This clone was seen a single time. The chain recombines TRBV19 with TRBJ2-6; D not resolved. V lost 5 bases and J lost 0, with 11 bases in between. The CDR3 has 16 residues. In germline, CDR1 is LNHDA, CDR2 SQIVND (reference sequence). The CDR3 spells CASSPQLGSGANVLTF. The CDR3 nucleotides read TGTGCCAGTAGTCCCCAATTGGGCTCTGGGGCCAACGTCCTGACTTTC.

The CDR3 here is CASSLVGGGRNQPQHF. Here the CDR3 DNA reads TGCGCCAGCAGCTTGGTAGGAGGGGGCCGCAATCAGCCCCAGCATTTT. V usage is TRBV5-1 and J usage is TRBJ1-5; 7 nucleotides align to TRBD1. The germline V gene encodes CDR1 SGHRS and CDR2 YFSETQ. The CDR3 is 16 amino acids. The trim removed 0 bases at V and 2 bases at J, leaving 5 bases unmatched.

The rearrangement links TRBV4-3 to TRBJ1-5; possibly TRBD1 for D (5 bases). Deletions cut 4 bases from V and 6 bases from J, with 16 bases between. CDR1 LGHNA and CDR2 YSLEER come from the germline V gene. The CDR3 length is 15 residues. CDR3 sequence (DNA): TGCGCCAGCAGCCCCGGGACCGCTTCGTTTCAGCCCCAGCATTTT. Protein product: CASSPGTASFQPQHF.

This sequence joins TRBV5-6 and TRBJ1-3; D not resolved. Trimming removed 3 bases at V and 0 bases at J, with 10 bases between. Germline loops: CDR1 SGHDT, CDR2 YYEEEE. This CDR3 is 15 amino acids long. The CDR3 here is CASSWTDHSGNTIYF. CDR3 in DNA: TGTGCCAGCAGCTGGACCGATCACTCTGGAAACACCATATATTTT.

This chain links TRBV9 with TRBJ2-5; D perhaps matches TRBD2 (5 bases). V was shortened by 3 bases and J by 4 bases, with 16 bases between the two germline ends. The CDR3 covers 15 residues. CDR1 is SGDLS and CDR2 is YYNGEE in the germline V gene. CDR3: CASSGDIEGLETQYF. CDR3 bases: TGTGCCAGCAGCGGGGATATTGAGGGCTTAGAGACCCAGTACTTC. Together with reference TRBV9 and TRBJ2-5, the CDR3 gives the full variable domain: DSGVTQTPKHLITATGQRVTLRCSPRSGDLSVYWYQQSLDQGLQFLIQYYNGEERAKGNILERFSAQQFPDLHSELNLSSLELGDSALYFCASSGDIEGLETQYFGPGTRLLVL.

The chain uses TRBV2 and TRBJ2-7; no reliable D call. The V and J ends lost 7 bases and 3 bases respectively, with 10 bases between them. The CDR3 spans 12 residues. The V gene's germline CDR1 is SNHLY and CDR2 FYNNEI. The DNA for the CDR3 is TGTGCCAGCAATCGGGCCCTCTACGAGCAGTACTTC. Translated, it gives CASNRALYEQYF. Full variable domain (missing parts from reference TRBV2 and TRBJ2-7): EPEVTQTPSHQVTQMGQEVILRCVPISNHLYFYWYRQILGQKVEFLVSFYNNEISEKSEIFDDQFSVERPDGSNFTLKIRSTKLEDSAMYFCASNRALYEQYFGPGTRLTVT.

This sequence joins TRBV4-1 and TRBJ1-1, with D perhaps matching TRBD1 (5 bases). V lost 0 bases and J lost 4, with 15 bases in between. CDR1 is MGHRA and CDR2 is YSYEKL in the germline V gene. The CDR3 runs 16 residues. This CDR3 is CASSQDRQGGSTEAFF. CDR3 DNA sequence: TGCGCCAGCAGCCAAGATCGGCAGGGAGGAAGCACTGAAGCTTTCTTT.

In this sample, this clone turned up once. The chain uses TRBV5-1 and TRBJ2-7; 10 nucleotides agree with TRBD2. This CDR3 region has 15 residues. The germline CDR1 and CDR2 sequences are SGHRS and YFSETQ. V dropped 2 bases and J dropped 2; count of bases not matched to a gene: 4. In nucleotides, the CDR3 is TGCGCCAGCAGCTTTAGCGGGGGGACCACCTACGAGCAGTACTTC. The encoded protein is CASSFSGGTTYEQYF. Full variable domain (rest looked up from reference TRBV5-1 and TRBJ2-7): KAGVTQTPRYLIKTRGQQVTLSCSPISGHRSVSWYQQTPGQGLQFLFEYFSETQRNKGNFPGRFSGRQFSNSRSEMNVSTLELGDSALYLCASSFSGGTTYEQYFGPGTRLTVT.

The V gene is TRBV5-8, the J gene TRBJ1-5; D not certain. The CDR3 spans 11 residues. Trimming cost V 6 bases and J 7 bases, with 8 bases left between them. CDR1 SGHTS and CDR2 YDEGEE come from the germline V gene. The CDR3 sequence is CASTTGQPQHF. The CDR3 DNA follows: TGTGCCAGCACCACTGGGCAGCCCCAGCATTTT.

The gene calls are TRBV6-5 and TRBJ2-2, with TRBD1 matching over 9 bases. The CDR3 contains 15 residues. With 0 bases clipped from V and 4 bases from J, the junction kept 0 bases outside the gene matches. Germline V gene data show CDR1 as MNHEY and CDR2 as SVGAGI. In nucleotides, the CDR3 is TGTGCCAGCAGTTACTCGGGACAGGGCACCGGGGAGCTGTTTTTT. Translation: CASSYSGQGTGELFF.

This chain connects TRBV7-2 to TRBJ2-1; 10 positions match TRBD2. The CDR3 has 17 residues. V dropped 8 bases and J dropped 1; count of bases not matched to a gene: 11. The germline CDR1 and CDR2 sequences are SGHTA and FQGNSA. The CDR3 spells CASLKPSGGASYNEQFF. The DNA for the CDR3 is TGTGCCAGCCTAAAACCTAGCGGGGGTGCTTCCTACAATGAGCAGTTCTTC.

The chain combines TRBV5-1 with TRBJ2-7, with 8 bases that match TRBD1. V lost 2 bases to trimming and J lost 2 bases; unmatched junction nucleotides: 6. The CDR3 length is 15 residues. Germline V gene data show CDR1 as SGHRS and CDR2 as YFSETQ. CDR3 residues: CASSLGTGGPYEQYF. CDR3 nucleotide sequence: TGCGCCAGCAGCTTAGGCACAGGGGGACCCTACGAGCAGTACTTC.

The chain combines TRBV12-5 with TRBJ2-2, with TRBD2 identical over 8 bases. Germline CDR1 is LGHNT and CDR2 is FRNRAP. This CDR3 is built from 15 residues. V dropped 6 bases and J dropped 3; count of bases not matched to a gene: 6. The CDR3 DNA reads TGTGCTAGTGGCCCTTCGCGGGGGGACACCGGGGAGCTGTTTTTT. Protein: CASGPSRGDTGELFF.

V usage is TRBV5-1 and J usage is TRBJ2-5; the D call may be TRBD1 or TRBD2 (6 bases each). Germline CDR1 reads SGHRS; CDR2 reads YFSETQ. V shed 7 bases and J shed 3 bases, with 19 bases lying between them. The length of the CDR3 is 15 residues. The CDR3 coding sequence is TGCGCCAGCGCCCGGACAGTGGGGGGCGAAGAGACCCAGTACTTC. Encoded protein: CASARTVGGEETQYF.

The chain has TRBV7-2 and TRBJ2-7, with 8 positions matching TRBD2. J gave up 0 bases and V 4 bases, and 2 bases lay outside the gene matches. This CDR3 is built from 14 residues. The germline V gene has CDR1 SGHTA and CDR2 FQGNSA. The CDR3 protein is CASSSTSGSYEQYF. The DNA of the CDR3 is TGTGCCAGCAGCTCCACTAGCGGCTCCTACGAGCAGTACTTC.

The genes are TRBV4-2 and TRBJ2-1; TRBD2 matches 7 bases. The CDR3 totals 16 residues. With V trimmed by 0 bases and J by 0 bases, 2 bases remained unmatched. Germline V gene lookup returns CDR1 LGHNA and CDR2 YNFKEQ. CDR3 sequence (DNA): TGTGCCAGCAGCCAAGAGGGCGGGAGCTCCTACAATGAGCAGTTCTTC. Encoded protein: CASSQEGGSSYNEQFF.

The CDR3 region is CSVARAGGYTF. The CDR3 region has the DNA TGCAGCGTTGCCCGGGCGGGGGGCTACACCTTC. This chain joins TRBV29-1 and TRBJ1-2; D is uncertain. Germline V gene lookup returns CDR1 SQVTM and CDR2 ANQGSEA. V lost 4 bases and J 8 bases, leaving 11 bases between the germline ends. CDR3 size: 11 residues.

This chain joins TRBV15 and TRBJ2-7; D uncertain. Germline V gene sequence: CDR1 LNHNV, CDR2 YYDKDF (reference sequence). This CDR3 has 15 amino acids. Trimming left V 8 bases short and J 3 bases short, with 20 bases between. CDR3 sequence reads: CATGSGWVNGYEQYF. CDR3 sequence (DNA): TGTGCCACCGGGTCTGGTTGGGTTAATGGCTACGAGCAGTACTTC.

The J gene is TRBJ2-7, the V gene TRBV5-4; D is perhaps TRBD2 (6 bases). Germline CDR1 SGHNT, CDR2 YYREEE (reference sequence). Trimming took 1 base from V and 2 from J, leaving 13 bases between them. CDR3 size: 15 residues. The CDR3 nucleotides are TGTGCCAGCAGCTTGAAGGCGGGGATAGCCTACGAGCAGTACTTC. Translation: CASSLKAGIAYEQYF. Complete variable domain (other parts from reference TRBV5-4 and TRBJ2-7): ETGVTQSPTHLIKTRGQQVTLRCSSQSGHNTVSWYQQALGQGPQFIFQYYREEENGRGNFPPRFSGLQFPNYSSELNVNALELDDSALYLCASSLKAGIAYEQYFGPGTRLTVT.

J is TRBJ2-3 and V is TRBV7-9; 9 nucleotides line up with TRBD1. CDR1 and CDR2 (germline): SEHNR, FQNEAQ (reference sequence). This CDR3 is 16 amino acids long. Trimming at V came to 5 bases and at J to 5 bases, leaving 11 bases not matched to a gene. CDR3 protein: CASSKRDRAVRDTQYF. As DNA, the CDR3 is TGTGCCAGCAGCAAACGGGACAGGGCGGTAAGAGATACGCAGTATTTT.

The chain employs TRBV2 and TRBJ2-7, with D hard to call. The CDR3 extends over 12 amino acids. CDR1 and CDR2 from the germline V gene are SNHLY and FYNNEI. Trimming removed 6 bases at V and 4 bases at J, with 10 bases between. The CDR3 reads CASSQYLYEQYF. For the CDR3, the DNA is TGTGCCAGCAGCCAGTACCTATACGAGCAGTACTTC.